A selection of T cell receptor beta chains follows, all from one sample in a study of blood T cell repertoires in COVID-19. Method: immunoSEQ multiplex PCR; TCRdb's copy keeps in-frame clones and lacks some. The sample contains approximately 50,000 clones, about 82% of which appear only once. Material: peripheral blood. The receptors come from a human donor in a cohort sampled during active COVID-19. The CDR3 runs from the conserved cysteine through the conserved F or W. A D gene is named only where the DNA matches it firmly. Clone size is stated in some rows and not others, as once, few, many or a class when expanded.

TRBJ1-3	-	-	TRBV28	CASSLNRALSGNTIYF	TGTGCCAGCAGTTTAAACAGGGCCCTCTCTGGAAACACCATATATTTT
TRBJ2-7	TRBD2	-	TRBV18	CASSHGTSGYEQYF	TGTGCCAGCTCACACGGGACTAGCGGATACGAGCAGTACTTC
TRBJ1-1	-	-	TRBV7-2	CASSGQSNTEAFF	TGTGCCAGCTCTGGACAGTCGAACACTGAAGCTTTCTTT
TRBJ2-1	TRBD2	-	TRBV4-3	CASGLSAGATYNEQFF	TGCGCCAGCGGATTATCAGCGGGGGCGACCTACAATGAGCAGTTCTTC
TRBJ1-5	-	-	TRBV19	CASSTQQGQPQHF	TGTGCCAGTAGTACTCAACAGGGACAGCCCCAGCATTTT
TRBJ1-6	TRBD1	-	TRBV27	CASRRQGLVYNSPLHF	TGTGCCAGCAGACGACAGGGCTTAGTCTATAATTCACCCCTCCACTTT
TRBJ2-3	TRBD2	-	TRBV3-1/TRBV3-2	CASSHPSGGASIDTQYF	TGTGCCAGCAGCCACCCTAGCGGGGGGGCCTCTATAGATACGCAGTATTTT
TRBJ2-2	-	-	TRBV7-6	CASSFLGLPGELFF	TGTGCCAGCAGCTTTCTGGGGCTCCCCGGGGAGCTGTTTTTT
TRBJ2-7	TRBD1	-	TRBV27	CASSYLGQALYEQYF	TGTGCCAGCAGTTACCTCGGACAGGCACTATACGAGCAGTACTTC
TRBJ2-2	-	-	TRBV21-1	CASSKEAGGPVTGELFF	TGTGCCAGCAGCAAAGAAGCGGGAGGGCCGGTCACCGGGGAGCTGTTTTTT
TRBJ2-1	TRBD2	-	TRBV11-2	CASSSLSGRSSYNEQFF	TGTGCCAGCAGCTCACTAAGCGGGAGGAGCTCCTACAATGAGCAGTTCTTC
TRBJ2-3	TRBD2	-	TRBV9	CASSVGSSGGYADTQYF	TGTGCCAGCAGCGTAGGATCAAGCGGGGGGTATGCAGATACGCAGTATTTT
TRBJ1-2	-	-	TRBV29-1	CSIPRVLPHGYTF	TGCAGCATCCCTCGTGTCCTCCCCCATGGCTACACCTTC
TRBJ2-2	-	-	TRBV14	CASSQGLNGELFF	TGTGCCAGCAGCCAAGGTCTTAACGGGGAGCTGTTTTTT
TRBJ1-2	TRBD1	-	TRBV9	CASSPTGTAYGYTF	TGTGCCAGCAGCCCGACCGGGACAGCCTATGGCTACACCTTC
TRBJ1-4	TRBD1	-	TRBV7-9	CASSLGSGTGREKLFF	TGTGCCAGCAGCTTAGGGTCTGGGACAGGGCGTGAAAAACTGTTTTTT
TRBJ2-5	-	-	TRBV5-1	CASSLVGRASETQYF	TGCGCCAGCAGCTTGGTGGGCAGGGCGTCGGAGACCCAGTACTTC
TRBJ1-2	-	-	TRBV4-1	CASSHPYGGGPNYGYTF	TGCGCCAGCAGCCACCCTTACGGCGGGGGACCTAACTATGGCTACACCTTC
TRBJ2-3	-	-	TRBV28	CASSLLGQGHTDTQYF	TGTGCCAGCAGTTTATTGGGCCAGGGCCACACAGATACGCAGTATTTT
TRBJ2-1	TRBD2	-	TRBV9	CVSSDGGSSGVYEQFF	TGTGTCAGCAGCGATGGGGGGTCTAGCGGGGTGTATGAGCAGTTCTTC
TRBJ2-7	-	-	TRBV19	CASSPYSTGTYEQYF	TGTGCCAGTAGCCCGTACTCGACAGGAACCTACGAGCAGTACTTC
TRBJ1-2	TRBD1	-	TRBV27	CASTMTGGPYGYTF	TGTGCCAGCACGATGACAGGGGGCCCCTATGGCTACACCTTC
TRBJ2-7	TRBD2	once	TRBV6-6	CASSRLAREQYF	TGTGCCAGCAGTCGACTAGCTCGAGAGCAGTACTTC
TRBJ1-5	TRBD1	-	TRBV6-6	CAGRQGGYQPQHF	TGTGCCGGGAGACAGGGAGGTTATCAGCCCCAGCATTTT
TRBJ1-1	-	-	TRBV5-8	CASSLVRLGGSEAFF	TGTGCCAGCAGCTTGGTGCGACTTGGGGGCAGTGAAGCTTTCTTT
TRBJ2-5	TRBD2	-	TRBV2	CASSEGSGGGETQYF	TGTGCCAGCAGTGAGGGTAGCGGGGGTGGAGAGACCCAGTACTTC
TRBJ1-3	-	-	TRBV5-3	CARPEAIGNTIYF	TGTGCCAGACCAGAGGCAATCGGAAACACCATATATTTT
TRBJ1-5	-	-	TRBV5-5	CASSVGHMSNQPQHF	TGTGCCAGCAGCGTGGGACATATGAGCAATCAGCCCCAGCATTTT
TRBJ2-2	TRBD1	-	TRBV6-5	CASSLDRGDTGELFF	TGTGCCAGCAGTTTGGACAGGGGAGACACCGGGGAGCTGTTTTTT
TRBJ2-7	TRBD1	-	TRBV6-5	CASSYYGTGGSYEQYF	TGTGCCAGCAGTTATTACGGGACAGGGGGCTCCTACGAGCAGTACTTC
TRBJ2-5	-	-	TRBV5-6	CASSLFGGGGETQYF	TGTGCCAGCAGCTTGTTTGGGGGCGGAGGAGAGACCCAGTACTTC
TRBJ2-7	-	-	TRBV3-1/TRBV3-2	CASSQVGTYEQYF	TGTGCCAGCAGCCAAGTCGGGACATACGAGCAGTACTTC
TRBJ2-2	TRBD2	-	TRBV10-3	CAISESSPGLAGENTGELFF	TGTGCCATCAGTGAGTCCTCGCCGGGACTAGCGGGAGAGAACACCGGGGAGCTGTTTTTT
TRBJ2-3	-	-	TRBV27	CASSTHSTDTQYF	TGTGCCAGCAGTACTCACTCCACAGATACGCAGTATTTT
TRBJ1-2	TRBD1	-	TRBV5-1	CASSFGTASNYGYTF	TGCGCCAGCAGCTTCGGGACAGCCTCTAACTATGGCTACACCTTC
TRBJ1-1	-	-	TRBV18	CASAVAGVNTEAFF	TGTGCCAGCGCCGTAGCGGGAGTGAACACTGAAGCTTTCTTT
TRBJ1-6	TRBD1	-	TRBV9	CASSTRTGLTSPLHF	TGTGCCAGCAGCACCCGGACAGGGCTGACTTCACCCCTCCACTTT
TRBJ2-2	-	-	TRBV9	CASMGRWTGELFF	TGTGCCAGCATGGGGCGTTGGACCGGGGAGCTGTTTTTT
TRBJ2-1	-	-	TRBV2	CATRLARGDYNEQFF	TGTGCCACCAGGTTGGCCAGGGGGGACTACAATGAGCAGTTCTTC
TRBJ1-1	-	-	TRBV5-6	CASSFNRADTEAFF	TGTGCCAGCAGCTTTAACAGGGCGGACACTGAAGCTTTCTTT
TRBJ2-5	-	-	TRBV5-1	CASSLSGSQETQYF	TGCGCCAGCAGCTTGAGCGGCTCACAAGAGACCCAGTACTTC
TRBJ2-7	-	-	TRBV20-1	CSALQAAEQYF	TGCAGTGCTCTACAGGCCGCCGAGCAGTACTTC
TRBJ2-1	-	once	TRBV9	CASSVSEGTYNEQFF	TGTGCCAGCAGCGTAAGTGAGGGAACCTACAATGAGCAGTTCTTC
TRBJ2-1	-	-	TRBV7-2	CASSLVALARAWQFF	TGTGCCAGCAGCTTAGTAGCGCTAGCGAGAGCCTGGCAGTTCTTC